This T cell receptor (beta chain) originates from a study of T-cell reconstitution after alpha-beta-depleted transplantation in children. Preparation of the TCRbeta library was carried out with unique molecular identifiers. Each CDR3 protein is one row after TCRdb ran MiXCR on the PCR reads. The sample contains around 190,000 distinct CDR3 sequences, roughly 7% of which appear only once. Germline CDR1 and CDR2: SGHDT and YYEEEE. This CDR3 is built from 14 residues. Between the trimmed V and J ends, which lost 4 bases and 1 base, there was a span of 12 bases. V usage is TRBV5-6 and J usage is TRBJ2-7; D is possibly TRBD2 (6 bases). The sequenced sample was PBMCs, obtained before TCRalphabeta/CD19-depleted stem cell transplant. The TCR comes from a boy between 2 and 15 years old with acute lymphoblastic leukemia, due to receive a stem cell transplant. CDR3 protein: CASSPGLFSYEQYF. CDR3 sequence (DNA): TGTGCCAGCAGCCCGGGACTGTTTTCCTACGAGCAGTACTTC.